This TCR beta chain derives from a study of response to subunit inactivated influenza vaccine. The study, taken as a whole, reports: Authors suggested that a seasonal influenza vaccination recruits few new T cells each time.

Germline assignment: CDR1 DFQATT and CDR2 SNEGSKA (reference sequence). J gave up 2 bases and V 3 bases, and 4 bases lay outside the gene matches. The CDR3 totals 14 residues. MiXCR, applied by TCRdb to the RT-PCR reads, yields one record per CDR3 protein. The sample has 550,000 to 800,000 distinct CDR3 sequences; 14% are singletons. This clonotype was seen a handful of times. Its specificity is not known. Here the sequenced sample was PBMCs from blood, taken 14 to 15 days before vaccination. The receptor's source is a man aged 50 to 59 who received an inactivated influenza vaccine. The chain has TRBV20-1 and TRBJ2-1, with 7 bases fitting TRBD2. CDR3 protein: CSARGGSAYNEQFF. In nucleotides, the CDR3 is TGCAGTGCTAGGGGCGGGAGCGCCTACAATGAGCAGTTCTTC.